Following are 21 T cell receptor beta chains from one sample sequenced in a study of regulatory T cells in long-lasting Graves disease. Construction of the TCR beta libraries employed iRepertoire HTBI primers in conjunction with Arm-PCR of CDR3 regions. TCRdb itself ran the multiplex PCR reads through MiXCR, one entry per CDR3 protein. Of 350,000 to 500,000 distinct CDR3 sequences in the sample, around 20% were seen once. The time point was: persistent/refractory GD, antithyroid drugs over 5 years with positive TRAb. PBMC-derived RNA was used for the TCR library. The material was peripheral blood mononuclear cells (PBMCs), obtained when the disease was refractory, from a patient treated with antithyroid drugs. These TCRs come from a female donor with Graves disease.

This chain joins TRBV6-1 and TRBJ1-2, with 7 bases matching TRBD1. CDR3 size: 15 residues. Per the germline V gene, CDR1 is MNHNS and CDR2 is SASEGT. Trimming at V came to 6 bases and at J to 0 bases, leaving 7 bases not matched to a gene. The CDR3 sequence is CASRTGRRANYGYTF. CDR3 sequence (DNA): TGTGCCAGCAGGACAGGGAGAAGGGCTAACTATGGCTACACCTTC.

This clonotype has a count of ten or more. J is TRBJ2-7 and V is TRBV10-3; TRBD1 matches 8 bases. The CDR3 is made up of 16 amino acids. Germline V CDR1 and CDR2: ENHRY, SYGVKD. Losses at the gene ends were 0 bases for V and 9 bases for J; bases not matched to a gene: 13. CDR3 in DNA: TGTGCCATCAGTGAGTCGGGACAGGCCCTGACGTGGTGGCAGTACTTC. Amino acids: CAISESGQALTWWQYF.

This clonotype appeared many times. The chain is built from TRBV28 and TRBJ1-1; D ambiguous. Trimming cost V 5 bases and J 3 bases, with 7 bases left between them. The CDR3 totals 12 residues. Germline values: CDR1 MDHEN, CDR2 SYDVKM. The CDR3 nucleotides read TGTGCCAGCAGTCTCAGACACACTGAAGCTTTCTTT. Translated: CASSLRHTEAFF.

This clonotype was recorded at least ten times. This chain connects TRBV29-1 to TRBJ1-2; no clear D gene. The CDR3 is 10 amino acids. CDR1 is SQVTM, CDR2 ANQGSEA, per germline. Trimming removed 6 bases from V and 8 bases from J, with 10 bases in between. The CDR3 loop reads CSVGSNGYTF. The CDR3 DNA sequence: TGCAGCGTCGGAAGTAACGGCTACACCTTC.

V is TRBV20-1 and J is TRBJ1-1, with a possible D match to TRBD1 (5 bases). The CDR3 length is 15 residues. Trimming removed 6 bases at V and 4 bases at J, with 21 bases between. Germline CDR1 is DFQATT and CDR2 is SNEGSKA (reference sequence). The CDR3 reads CSAPSPDSFSTEAFF. The CDR3 nucleotides read TGCAGTGCCCCTAGCCCTGACAGTTTTTCCACTGAAGCTTTCTTT.

The chain links TRBV3-1 to TRBJ2-5, with D perhaps matching TRBD2 (5 bases). In germline, CDR1 is LGHDT, CDR2 YNNKEL (reference sequence). V was pared by 3 bases and J by 5 bases, with 13 bases between. This CDR3 contains 14 residues. CDR3 in DNA: TGTGCCAGCAGCCAGGAGGCGGTGGGTGAGACCCAGTACTTC. Protein sequence: CASSQEAVGETQYF.

The V gene is TRBV20-1, the J gene TRBJ2-5; maybe TRBD2 (5 bases). The CDR3 extends over 15 amino acids. V gave up 2 bases and J gave up 4 bases, with 17 bases separating them. The germline V gene encodes CDR1 DFQATT and CDR2 SNEGSKA (reference sequence). This CDR3 reads CSARLPGYRRETQYF. DNA for the CDR3: TGCAGTGCTAGACTCCCGGGATATCGTCGAGAGACCCAGTACTTC.

This clonotype was counted a few times. V usage is TRBV13 and J usage is TRBJ2-7; the D gene is possibly TRBD2 (6 bases). The CDR3 is made up of 15 amino acids. V lost 0 bases and J 2 bases, leaving 11 bases between the germline ends. Germline-derived CDR1 and CDR2 are PRHDT and FYEKMQ (reference sequence). The CDR3 nucleotides read TGTGCCAGCAGCTTAGGTGTCGGGGGTACCTACGAGCAGTACTTC. Its translation is CASSLGVGGTYEQYF.

About this clonotype itself: A read error is possible here, since a much larger clone lies one base away. The rearrangement links TRBV12-3 or TRBV12-4 to TRBJ2-7; D remains unclear. The CDR3 extends over 11 amino acids. Here the CDR3 DNA reads TGTGCCATCAGTTCCTCCTACGAGCAGTACTTC. It specifies CAISSSYEQYF.

The rearrangement links TRBV24-1 to TRBJ2-3, with 12 nucleotides matching TRBD2. The CDR3 has 17 amino acids. Germline CDR1 is KGHDR and CDR2 is SFDVKD. J was trimmed by 2 bases and V by 7 bases; bases with no gene match: 9. The CDR3 DNA reads TGTGCCACCAGCGGACTAGCGGGAAAAGGATCCACAGATACGCAGTATTTT. Its protein product is CATSGLAGKGSTDTQYF.

To note about this clonotype: It may be a read error: a sequence one base away is much more abundant. This rearrangement joins TRBV9 to TRBJ2-7; perhaps TRBD2 as D (6 bases). Trimming removed 2 bases from V and 7 bases from J, with 19 bases in between. The CDR3 runs to 15 residues. From germline, CDR1 is SGDLS and CDR2 YYNGEE. The CDR3 DNA follows: TGTGCCAGCAGCGTGGGAGGTGACCGGGTGTGGGAGCAGTACTTC. Translation gives CASSVGGDRVWEQYF.

About this clonotype: This could be a read error, since a much larger clone is one nucleotide away. The chain carries TRBV6-1 and TRBJ1-1; D may be TRBD1 (5 bases). The CDR3 totals 13 residues. Germline V gene lookup returns CDR1 MNHNS and CDR2 SASEGT. V was clipped by 6 bases and J by 7 bases, with 15 bases between them. CDR3 bases: TGTGCCAGCAGCCGGGACCCAGGCATTGAAGCTTTCTTT. Protein: CASSRDPGIEAFF.

In its sample, this clonotype was seen a few times. The V and J genes are TRBV29-1 and TRBJ2-7, with 7 nucleotides matching TRBD2. The CDR3 contains 13 residues. V was clipped by 4 bases and J by 2 bases; unmatched bases: 5. The germline CDR1 and CDR2 sequences are SQVTM and ANQGSEA. The CDR3 here is CSVVPGRAYEQYF. The CDR3 DNA reads TGCAGCGTTGTTCCAGGGAGGGCCTACGAGCAGTACTTC.

The CDR3 protein is CASSEYLLAKNIQYF. DNA of the CDR3: TGTGCCAGCAGTGAATATTTGTTAGCCAAAAACATTCAGTACTTC. The chain links TRBV6-2 or TRBV6-3 to TRBJ2-4; no reliable D call. CDR3 length equals 15 residues. Germline V lookup: CDR1 MNHEY, CDR2 SVGEGT. The V end was cut by 5 bases, the J end by 0 bases, with 11 bases between.

This clonotype has a handful of counts. V gene TRBV5-1 combines with J gene TRBJ1-6; no definite D call. The CDR3 covers 16 residues. Germline V gives CDR1 SGHRS, CDR2 YFSETQ. The ends were cut back, 1 base at V and 10 bases at J, with 18 bases in the middle. The DNA of the CDR3 is TGCGCCAGCAGCTTGTTCGCGGTTCAAGGCGGATCACCCCTCCACTTT. This translates into CASSLFAVQGGSPLHF. Drawing the rest from reference TRBV5-1 and TRBJ1-6, the complete variable domain is KAGVTQTPRYLIKTRGQQVTLSCSPISGHRSVSWYQQTPGQGLQFLFEYFSETQRNKGNFPGRFSGRQFSNSRSEMNVSTLELGDSALYLCASSLFAVQGGSPLHFGNGTRLTVT.

This clonotype was observed a handful of times. J is TRBJ1-5 and V is TRBV24-1; the match to TRBD1 covers 9 bases. Germline loops: CDR1 KGHDR, CDR2 SFDVKD. The junction had 8 bases not matched to a gene; V was cut back by 5 bases and J by 1 base. The CDR3 consists of 17 residues. This CDR3 reads CATSGGTGPLSNQPQHF. The CDR3 DNA follows: TGTGCCACCAGTGGCGGGACAGGGCCGTTGAGCAATCAGCCCCAGCATTTT.

The chain carries TRBV2 and TRBJ1-1; no clear D. The V and J ends lost 4 bases and 3 bases respectively, with 9 bases between them. This CDR3 has 13 amino acids. From germline, CDR1 is SNHLY and CDR2 FYNNEI. CDR3 amino acids: CASSVTMDTEAFF. The DNA for the CDR3 is TGTGCCAGCAGTGTTACAATGGACACTGAAGCTTTCTTT.

The chain uses TRBV18 and TRBJ2-7; 14 positions match TRBD2. V lost 3 bases and J lost 2; bases outside the gene matches: 9. The CDR3 totals 18 residues. Per germline, CDR1 KGHSH and CDR2 LQKENI. The CDR3 loop reads CASSPVTSGRVRPYEQYF. The CDR3 DNA reads as TGTGCCAGCTCACCGGTGACTAGCGGGAGGGTCCGTCCCTACGAGCAGTACTTC.

This rearrangement joins TRBV20-1 to TRBJ1-6; D is unclear. V lost 4 bases and J 4 bases, leaving 8 bases between the germline ends. This CDR3 comprises 13 residues. CDR1 and CDR2 (germline): DFQATT, SNEGSKA (reference sequence). The DNA for the CDR3 is TGCAGTGCTACAAGCACTTATAATTCACCCCTCCACTTT. Its protein is CSATSTYNSPLHF.

CDR3 amino acids: CASSFGTSGAGRETQYF. Written as DNA, the CDR3 is TGTGCCAGCAGTTTTGGGACTAGCGGGGCCGGTAGGGAGACCCAGTACTTC. The rearrangement joins TRBV28 to TRBJ2-5, with 13 bases fitting TRBD2. CDR3 length equals 17 residues. V dropped 3 bases and J dropped 5; count of bases not matched to a gene: 9. Germline CDR1 MDHEN, CDR2 SYDVKM. The full variable domain, in which reference TRBV28 and TRBJ2-5 provide the parts outside the CDR3, is DVKVTQSSRYLVKRTGEKVFLECVQDMDHENMFWYRQDPGLGLRLIYFSYDVKMKEKGDIPEGYSVSREKKERFSLILESASTNQTSMYLCASSFGTSGAGRETQYFGPGTRLLVL.

This clonotype has ten or more counts. This sequence joins TRBV27 and TRBJ1-1, with 8 bases matching TRBD1. Germline assignment: CDR1 MNHEY and CDR2 SMNVEV (reference sequence). J lost 10 bases, V lost 5 bases, and 21 bases had no gene match. The CDR3 sequence is 17 residues long. As DNA, the CDR3 is TGTGCCAGCAGTGCCATCGGATCCCGTGGTCCCGGACAGGGAGCTTTCTTT. This translates into CASSAIGSRGPGQGAFF.